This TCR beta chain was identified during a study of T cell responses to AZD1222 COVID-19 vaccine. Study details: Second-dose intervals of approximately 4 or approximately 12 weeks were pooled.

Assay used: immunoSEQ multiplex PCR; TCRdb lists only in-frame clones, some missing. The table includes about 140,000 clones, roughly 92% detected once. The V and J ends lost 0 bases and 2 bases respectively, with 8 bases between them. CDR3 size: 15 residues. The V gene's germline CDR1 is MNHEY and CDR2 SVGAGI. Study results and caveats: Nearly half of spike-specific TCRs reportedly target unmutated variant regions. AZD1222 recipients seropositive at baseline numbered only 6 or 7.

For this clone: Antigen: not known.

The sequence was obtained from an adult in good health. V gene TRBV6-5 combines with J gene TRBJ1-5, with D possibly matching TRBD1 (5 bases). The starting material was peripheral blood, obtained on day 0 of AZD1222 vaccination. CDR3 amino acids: CASSYSGAGNQPQHF. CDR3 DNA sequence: TGTGCCAGCAGTTACTCAGGGGCCGGCAATCAGCCCCAGCATTTT.